The text below deals with one T cell receptor beta chain. The antigen is undetermined. A multiplex PCR was run with 60 Vbeta primers and 13 Jbeta primers. Measured with immunoSEQ multiplex PCR; TCRdb has only the in-frame clones, and not every one. The sample has roughly 160,000 clones, around 77% seen once. This sample is part of a study of cytomegalovirus exposure and HLA in healthy donors. V shed 5 bases, J shed 4 bases, and the junction held 4 bases outside the gene matches. The CDR3 has 13 residues. Germline V lookup: CDR1 SGHTA, CDR2 FQGTGA. Study-wide points: It was reported that TCR beta sequences correctly inferred the HLA-A and HLA-B alleles for most subjects. Cytomegalovirus association was assigned to around 150 TCR beta chains.

The rearrangement links TRBV7-3 to TRBJ1-2; 7 nucleotides align to TRBD1. Material: PBMCs. This clonotype originated in a man aged 25 to 40 in good health and CMV-seropositive. The CDR3 bases are TGTGCCAGCAGCAAACAGGGGACCTATGGCTACACCTTC. Protein: CASSKQGTYGYTF.